A single sample gave rise to the 32 T cell receptor beta chains below, sequenced in a study of T cell repertoires in cytomegalovirus infection. For these TCRs, the target antigens are not known. TCRdb passed the reads through MiXCR, listing each CDR3 protein once. The sample has fewer than 1,000,000 distinct CDR3 sequences, approximately 31% seen once; the top ten hold under 15%. The sequenced sample was cultured CD8+ T cells from PBMCs, obtained from culture after CMV antigen stimulation. These receptors were obtained from a human donor in good health (CMV status not recorded). Some clones in this sample may be carry-over from other donors' samples.

The chain employs TRBV27 and TRBJ2-2, with D hard to call. Looked up from germline, CDR1 is MNHEY and CDR2 is SMNVEV (reference sequence). V lost 6 bases to trimming and J lost 4 bases, with 15 bases between them. The CDR3 extends over 15 amino acids. This CDR3 reads CASSPDPLGTGELFF. The CDR3 DNA sequence: TGTGCCAGCAGCCCAGACCCCCTGGGCACCGGGGAGCTGTTTTTT.

The sample holds many counts of this clonotype. The chain couples TRBV6-2 or TRBV6-3 to TRBJ2-2; D gene unclear. CDR1 is MNHEY and CDR2 is SVGEGT in the germline V gene. This CDR3 is built from 15 residues. Trimming took 0 bases from V and 4 from J, leaving 9 bases between them. CDR3: CASSYSWATTGELFF. The CDR3 bases are TGTGCCAGCAGTTACTCATGGGCAACCACCGGGGAGCTGTTTTTT.

The rearrangement uses TRBV6-1 and TRBJ2-7; D is possibly TRBD1 (6 bases). This CDR3 spans 12 amino acids. V was cut by 10 bases and J by 2 bases, with 12 bases left in between. Germline lookup yields CDR1 MNHNS and CDR2 SASEGT. DNA of the CDR3: TGTGCCACTCAGGGGCTTCCCTACGAGCAGTACTTC. This codes for CATQGLPYEQYF.

The chain uses TRBV28 and TRBJ2-4, with D perhaps assigned TRBD1 or TRBD2 (5 bases each). The ends were cut back, 3 bases at V and 6 bases at J, with 6 bases in the middle. Germline V CDR1 and CDR2: MDHEN, SYDVKM. The CDR3 is 12 amino acids. CDR3 residues: CASSFGGNIQYF. CDR3 nucleotides: TGTGCCAGCAGTTTTGGGGGAAACATTCAGTACTTC.

This clonotype was found many times. The chain couples TRBV7-6 to TRBJ2-7; 7 bases are a match to TRBD1. The CDR3 has 15 residues. J gave up 4 bases and V 4 bases, and 10 bases lay outside the gene matches. From germline, CDR1 is SGHVS and CDR2 FNYEAQ. The CDR3 loop is CASSSSPTGFYEQYF. As DNA, the CDR3 is TGTGCCAGCAGCTCCTCTCCGACAGGGTTTTACGAGCAGTACTTC.

This clonotype was seen many times. The CDR3 loop reads CASSSSNRGITEAFF. The CDR3 DNA is TGTGCCAGCAGCTCTTCGAATAGGGGAATAACTGAAGCTTTCTTT. The chain uses TRBV7-6 and TRBJ1-1, with D possibly TRBD1 on 5 matching bases. The CDR3 loop spans 15 amino acids. CDR1 and CDR2 from the germline V gene are SGHVS and FNYEAQ. V was trimmed by 4 bases and J by 5 bases, leaving 17 bases between them.

This clonotype was counted only a few times. This chain links TRBV6-1 with TRBJ2-5, with D unresolved. CDR1 and CDR2 (germline): MNHNS, SASEGT. Deletions cut 2 bases from V and 1 base from J, with 11 bases between. The CDR3 has 15 residues. CDR3 in amino acids: CASSEQGIFQETQYF. The CDR3, as DNA: TGTGCCAGCAGTGAACAAGGAATCTTCCAAGAGACCCAGTACTTC.

Only a few counts were recorded for this clonotype. A junction boundary mismatches the germline segment, possibly from a read error. V is TRBV4-1 and J is TRBJ2-3; D might be TRBD1 or TRBD2, each matching 5 bases. The germline V gene has CDR1 MGHRA and CDR2 YSYEKL. The CDR3 contains 14 residues. The DNA for the CDR3 is TGCGCCAGCACCCAAGGGCGAGGGGCAGATACGCAGTATTTT. Its translation is CASTQGRGADTQYF.

This clonotype has just a few counts. The chain combines TRBV7-9 with TRBJ2-6; D is unclear. Germline V gene data show CDR1 as SEHNR and CDR2 as FQNEAQ (reference sequence). The CDR3 covers 18 residues. V lost 1 base to trimming and J lost 0 bases, with 13 bases between them. The CDR3 reads CASSLVLGKTSGANVLTF. The CDR3 DNA sequence: TGTGCCAGCAGCTTAGTGTTGGGCAAAACCTCTGGGGCCAACGTCCTGACTTTC.

The chain employs TRBV10-2 and TRBJ2-1; 8 positions agree with TRBD2. V was clipped by 4 bases and J by 6 bases; unmatched bases: 5. CDR3 length equals 14 residues. The V gene's germline CDR1 is WSHSY and CDR2 SAAADI. The CDR3 bases are TGCGCCAGCAGTGTCGGACTAGCCATCAATGAGCAGTTCTTC. Amino acid sequence: CASSVGLAINEQFF.

The rearrangement links TRBV4-3 to TRBJ2-2, with 10 bases fitting TRBD2. With 0 bases clipped from V and 4 bases from J, the junction kept 8 bases outside the gene matches. Germline V gene lookup returns CDR1 LGHNA and CDR2 YSLEER. The CDR3 runs 18 residues. CDR3 loop: CASSQDTSGGAPTGELFF. In DNA, the CDR3 is TGCGCCAGCAGCCAAGATACCAGCGGGGGGGCCCCCACCGGGGAGCTGTTTTTT.

This clonotype was recorded a few times. V is TRBV20-1 and J is TRBJ2-7; the D is unclear. The CDR3 is made up of 11 amino acids. Deletions cut 3 bases from V and 4 bases from J, with 7 bases between. CDR1 and CDR2 (germline): DFQATT, SNEGSKA (reference sequence). CDR3 nucleotides: TGCAGTGCTAGTGCAGCGTACGAGCAGTACGTC. Protein product: CSASAAYEQYV.

At least ten counts were recorded for this clonotype. This chain connects TRBV7-8 to TRBJ2-2; 7 nucleotides align to TRBD1. The CDR3 totals 14 residues. Trimming at V came to 4 bases and at J to 2 bases, leaving 1 base not matched to a gene. Looked up from germline, CDR1 is SGHVS and CDR2 is FQNEAQ. CDR3 coding DNA: TGTGCCAGCAGCTGGACAGGCAACACCGGGGAGCTGTTTTTT. Residues: CASSWTGNTGELFF.

This clonotype came up a few times. In nucleotides, the CDR3 is TGTGCCAGCAGCCAACCGGGACAGGGGCCGAACACTGAAGCTTTCTTT. Amino acid sequence: CASSQPGQGPNTEAFF. The chain uses TRBV7-3 and TRBJ1-1; 10 bases are a match to TRBD1. The CDR3 has 16 residues. Trimming cost V 5 bases and J 1 base; bases outside gene matches: 7. Germline loops: CDR1 SGHTA, CDR2 FQGTGA.

The chain carries TRBV4-2 and TRBJ2-7; the match to TRBD1 covers 7 bases. From germline, CDR1 is LGHNA and CDR2 YNFKEQ. The CDR3 covers 16 residues. The junction had 9 bases not matched to a gene; V was cut back by 0 bases and J by 4 bases. The CDR3, as DNA: TGTGCCAGCAGCCAAGACCCGGAGACAGGGAGATACGAGCAGTACTTC. Translation: CASSQDPETGRYEQYF.

This clonotype was seen a handful of times. The rearrangement links TRBV27 to TRBJ2-5; D gene ambiguous. The CDR3 covers 14 residues. CDR1 and CDR2 from the germline V gene are MNHEY and SMNVEV (reference sequence). V was shortened by 6 bases and J by 4 bases, with 15 bases between the two germline ends. CDR3 sequence (DNA): TGTGCCAGCAGCCCAATGCAGTCGGGAGAGACCCAGTACTTC. Translation: CASSPMQSGETQYF.

This chain connects TRBV6-5 to TRBJ1-1, with D uncertain. Trimming stripped 4 bases from V and 4 bases from J, with 13 bases between. Per germline, CDR1 MNHEY and CDR2 SVGAGI. The CDR3 covers 14 residues. The CDR3 loop is CASSSPPLGTEAFF. CDR3 sequence (DNA): TGTGCCAGCAGTTCGCCCCCCTTGGGCACTGAAGCTTTCTTT.

The genes are TRBV2 and TRBJ1-4; D is ambiguous. Germline lookup yields CDR1 SNHLY and CDR2 FYNNEI. V shed 3 bases and J shed 6 bases, with 17 bases lying between them. This CDR3 is built from 16 residues. The CDR3 sequence: CASSDEASVMDEKLFF. CDR3 in DNA: TGTGCCAGCAGTGATGAGGCCTCGGTCATGGATGAAAAACTGTTTTTT.

In its sample, this clonotype was seen many times. The rearrangement links TRBV19 to TRBJ2-1, with TRBD2 as a possible D gene (6 bases). CDR3 size: 18 residues. Germline V lookup: CDR1 LNHDA, CDR2 SQIVND (reference sequence). Trimming left V 11 bases short and J 1 base short, with 27 bases between. CDR3 coding DNA: TGTGCCCCAAATAGGCGAGGGGCGCGGGGCCCTTCCTACAATGAGCAGTTCTTC. It specifies CAPNRRGARGPSYNEQFF.

Concerning this clonotype: Compared with germline, one end of the junction differs, possibly owing to a read error. The V gene is TRBV7-6, the J gene TRBJ2-5, with 8 bases identical to TRBD2. The CDR3 has 18 residues. The germline CDR1 and CDR2 sequences are SGHVS and FNYEAQ. CDR3: CASSLVPNGRGALETQYF. CDR3 bases: TGTGCTAGCAGCTTAGTCCCGAACGGGCGGGGGGCCCTAGAGACCCAGTACTTC.

This clonotype was picked up a small number of times. The genes are TRBV6-1 and TRBJ2-3; D may be TRBD1 or TRBD2 (6 bases each). Germline V gives CDR1 MNHNS, CDR2 SASEGT. This CDR3 has 17 residues. Trimming stripped 2 bases from V and 5 bases from J, with 20 bases between. As DNA, the CDR3 is TGTGCCAGCAGTGAAAATACTAGGGGGGCACCCCGAGATACGCAGTATTTT. Translated, it gives CASSENTRGAPRDTQYF.

A few counts support this clonotype. The chain joins TRBV4-3 to TRBJ2-1; 8 bases align to TRBD2. CDR1 and CDR2 from the germline V gene are LGHNA and YSLEER. J lost 4 bases, V lost 4 bases, and 6 bases had no gene match. CDR3 length: 15 residues. The CDR3 sequence is CASSPRVAGYNEQFF. Here the CDR3 DNA reads TGCGCCAGCAGCCCCCGGGTAGCGGGATACAATGAGCAGTTCTTC.

In its sample, this clonotype was seen many times. CDR3 region: CASSLAPRQPQHF. CDR3 coding DNA: TGTGCCAGCAGCTTAGCCCCGAGACAGCCCCAGCATTTT. The gene calls are TRBV7-6 and TRBJ1-5; no clear D gene. The V gene's germline CDR1 is SGHVS and CDR2 FNYEAQ. The CDR3 length is 13 residues. V was trimmed by 0 bases and J by 7 bases, leaving 7 bases between them.

CDR3 protein: CASSYSARGLAGGPETQYF. The CDR3 nucleotides read TGTGCCAGCAGTTACTCGGCGCGGGGACTAGCGGGGGGGCCGGAGACCCAGTACTTC. This chain connects TRBV6-7 to TRBJ2-5, with 16 bases that match TRBD2. TRBV6-7 is given ORF status, its function remaining uncertain. Unmatched junction bases numbered 9, after V lost 0 bases and J lost 5 bases. The CDR3 contains 19 residues.

The rearrangement joins TRBV19 to TRBJ2-3; D tentatively reads TRBD1 or TRBD2 (5 bases each). The CDR3 spans 16 residues. Germline-derived CDR1 and CDR2 are LNHDA and SQIVND (reference sequence). V shed 3 bases and J shed 5 bases, with 18 bases lying between them. Here the CDR3 reads CASSMGEIPEQDTQYF. CDR3 DNA sequence: TGTGCCAGTAGTATGGGGGAAATACCGGAACAAGATACGCAGTATTTT. Drawing the rest from reference TRBV19 and TRBJ2-3, the complete variable domain is DGGITQSPKYLFRKEGQNVTLSCEQNLNHDAMYWYRQDPGQGLRLIYYSQIVNDFQKGDIAEGYSVSREKKESFPLTVTSAQKNPTAFYLCASSMGEIPEQDTQYFGPGTRLTVL.

This clonotype was counted many times. The rearrangement joins TRBV12-3 or TRBV12-4 to TRBJ2-3; 7 positions agree with TRBD2. The CDR3 has 16 amino acids. Trimming cost V 2 bases and J 0 bases; bases outside gene matches: 5. Here the CDR3 reads CASSLNLAASTDTQYF. The CDR3 region has the DNA TGTGCCAGCAGTTTAAATCTAGCGGCTAGCACAGATACGCAGTATTTT.

The chain couples TRBV5-6 to TRBJ1-3; no firm D call. Per germline, CDR1 SGHDT and CDR2 YYEEEE. The CDR3 runs 12 residues. V lost 4 bases and J lost 3, with 5 bases in between. The CDR3 region is CASSGDGNTIYF. The CDR3 coding sequence is TGTGCCAGCAGCGGCGATGGAAACACCATATATTTT.

This clonotype was picked up many times. One end of the junction fails to match germline, which may point to a read error. The chain joins TRBV7-2 to TRBJ2-1, with 7 positions matching TRBD2. There are 12 residues in the CDR3. CDR1 and CDR2 from the germline V gene are SGHTA and FQGNSA. The CDR3 here is CASSLWLGTTIF. The DNA for the CDR3 is TGTGCCAGCAGCTTATGGTTGGGGACTACGATTTTC. Full variable domain (outside the CDR3, taken from reference TRBV7-2 and TRBJ2-1): GAGVSQSPSNKVTEKGKDVELRCDPISGHTALYWYRQSLGQGLEFLIYFQGNSAPDKSGLPSDRFSAERTGGSVSTLTIQRTQQEDSAVYLCASSLWLGTTIFGPGTRLTVL.

This rearrangement joins TRBV15 to TRBJ1-1; a possible D gene is TRBD1 (5 bases). There are 14 residues in the CDR3. Germline CDR1 and CDR2: LNHNV and YYDKDF (reference sequence). Trimming took 5 bases from V and 1 from J, leaving 11 bases between them. Here the CDR3 DNA reads TGTGCCACCAGCGGGGACCGATCGAACACTGAAGCTTTCTTT. Translation gives CATSGDRSNTEAFF.

The chain employs TRBV6-1 and TRBJ2-7; D is unclear. The CDR3 covers 15 residues. The germline V gene has CDR1 MNHNS and CDR2 SASEGT. The ends were cut back, 5 bases at V and 0 bases at J, with 14 bases in the middle. This CDR3 reads CASSPNTQSSYEQYV. The CDR3 nucleotides read TGTGCCAGCAGTCCCAACACCCAGAGCTCCTACGAGCAGTACGTC.

The genes are TRBV7-9 and TRBJ1-1; D not certain. The CDR3 runs to 17 residues. The ends were cut back, 4 bases at V and 0 bases at J, with 18 bases in the middle. CDR1 and CDR2 from the germline V gene are SEHNR and FQNEAQ (reference sequence). The CDR3, as DNA: TGTGCCAGCAGCTCCCTCCGAACAAACCTCATGAACACTGAAGCTTTCTTT. It encodes CASSSLRTNLMNTEAFF.

This clonotype was seen once. V usage is TRBV28 and J usage is TRBJ2-7, with a weak D call TRBD2 (5 bases). This CDR3 spans 13 amino acids. Deletions cut 6 bases from V and 3 bases from J, with 12 bases between. Germline V gene data show CDR1 as MDHEN and CDR2 as SYDVKM. The DNA of the CDR3 is TGTGCCAGCAGCAAAGACGGGGACTACGAGCAGTACGTC. As protein: CASSKDGDYEQYV.